Described below is a single T cell receptor beta chain sequence and its context. These data are taken from a study of T cell changes during pregnancy in multiple sclerosis. Only in-frame clones appear in the TCRdb table, and some are missing; sequencing was by immunoSEQ multiplex PCR. The sample holds 50,000 to 65,000 clones; about 91% are singletons and the top ten take more than 1.5%. Trimming stripped 6 bases from V and 3 bases from J, with 13 bases between. CDR1 is SGHTA, CDR2 FQGNSA, per germline. The CDR3 spans 14 residues. The chain combines TRBV7-2 with TRBJ2-3; TRBD1 might be the D (6 bases). The receptor was isolated from a female donor with multiple sclerosis, enrolled in a pregnancy study. The sample consisted of peripheral blood, taken after pregnancy. CDR3 nucleotides: TGTGCCAGCAGTTCACAGGGCGGGACAGATACGCAGTATTTT. Translation: CASSSQGGTDTQYF.